This passage covers 31 T cell receptor beta chains from one sample sequenced in a study of T cell responses to AZD1222 COVID-19 vaccine. Repertoires were generated with immunoSEQ multiplex PCR, while TCRdb's copy carries only in-frame clones and drops some. The sample includes 150,000 to 200,000 clones, 80% to 95% seen only once; the top ten take about 10%. The sample consisted of peripheral blood, taken on day 0 of AZD1222 vaccination. Receptors originate from an adult in good health.

Here the CDR3 reads CASSLRTGEAFF. The CDR3 DNA reads as TGTGCCAGCAGTTTGAGGACAGGGGAAGCTTTCTTT. The gene calls are TRBV27 and TRBJ1-1, with TRBD1 identical over 8 bases. Germline V CDR1 and CDR2: MNHEY, SMNVEV (reference sequence). After removal of 3 bases from V and 8 bases from J, the junction contained 2 bases not matched to a gene. This CDR3 has 12 residues.

The chain links TRBV7-3 to TRBJ2-2, with D unresolved. V was cut by 4 bases and J by 6 bases, with 9 bases left in between. The germline V gene encodes CDR1 SGHTA and CDR2 FQGTGA. The CDR3 runs to 13 residues. The CDR3 loop is CASSSGLAGELFF. CDR3 bases: TGTGCCAGCAGCTCGGGTCTGGCCGGGGAGCTGTTTTTT. Complete variable domain (other parts from reference TRBV7-3 and TRBJ2-2): GAGVSQTPSNKVTEKGKYVELRCDPISGHTALYWYRQSLGQGPEFLIYFQGTGAADDSGLPNDRFFAVRPEGSVSTLKIQRTERGDSAVYLCASSSGLAGELFFGEGSRLTVL.

The V gene is TRBV5-6, the J gene TRBJ2-7; D is ambiguous. This CDR3 has 17 amino acids. The V gene's germline CDR1 is SGHDT and CDR2 YYEEEE. Trimming pared 1 base from V and 0 bases from J, leaving 17 bases between. The CDR3 here is CASSLRRGTKASYEQYV. In nucleotides, the CDR3 is TGTGCCAGCAGCTTGAGACGCGGAACCAAAGCCTCCTACGAGCAGTACGTC.

The chain is built from TRBV20-1 and TRBJ2-2; D is undetermined. Germline loops: CDR1 DFQATT, CDR2 SNEGSKA (reference sequence). The V end was cut by 3 bases, the J end by 6 bases, with 8 bases between. This CDR3 is built from 12 residues. CDR3 region: CSASLWAGELFF. As DNA, the CDR3 is TGCAGTGCTAGTCTTTGGGCCGGGGAGCTGTTTTTT.

This chain's CDR3 is CASSESGGRPYEQYF. Here the CDR3 DNA reads TGCGCCAGCAGTGAGTCGGGCGGCCGCCCCTACGAGCAGTACTTC. The V call is TRBV10-1, the J call TRBJ2-7; D is unclear. The germline V gene encodes CDR1 WNHNN and CDR2 SYGVQD (reference sequence). V was shortened by 0 bases and J by 2 bases, with 11 bases between the two germline ends. The CDR3 has 15 amino acids.

This chain links TRBV15 with TRBJ2-7; D remains unclear. The germline V and J ends were trimmed by 0 bases and 1 base, with 7 bases remaining between them. The germline CDR1 and CDR2 sequences are LNHNV and YYDKDF (reference sequence). The CDR3 covers 14 residues. In DNA, the CDR3 is TGTGCCACCAGCAGAGAAGTAGGGTCCTACGAGCAGTACTTC. Translated: CATSREVGSYEQYF. Drawing the rest from reference TRBV15 and TRBJ2-7, the complete variable domain is DAMVIQNPRYQVTQFGKPVTLSCSQTLNHNVMYWYQQKSSQAPKLLFHYYDKDFNNEADTPDNFQSRRPNTSFCFLDIRSPGLGDTAMYLCATSREVGSYEQYFGPGTRLTVT.

The chain joins TRBV4-1 to TRBJ2-5; 8 nucleotides agree with TRBD2. V shed 4 bases and J 1 base; nucleotides not matched to a gene: 11. Germline V gives CDR1 MGHRA, CDR2 YSYEKL. This CDR3 has 17 residues. The CDR3 sequence is CASSLNPERETQETQYF. The CDR3 DNA reads as TGCGCCAGCAGCCTCAACCCCGAGCGGGAGACCCAAGAGACCCAGTACTTC.

This clone has just one count. V gene TRBV5-4 combines with J gene TRBJ2-3; D possibly corresponds to TRBD1 (6 bases). V was cut by 4 bases and J by 6 bases, with 15 bases left in between. Germline CDR1 SGHNT, CDR2 YYREEE (reference sequence). The CDR3 contains 14 residues. Here the CDR3 DNA reads TGTGCCAGCAGCCCCCGCCAGGGGCCGGATACGCAGTATTTT. The encoded protein is CASSPRQGPDTQYF.

This clone was observed once. The chain joins TRBV5-1 to TRBJ2-7; TRBD2 might be the D (6 bases). V gave up 7 bases and J gave up 4 bases, with 21 bases separating them. CDR1 and CDR2 (germline): SGHRS, YFSETQ. The length of the CDR3 is 15 residues. The CDR3 reads CASAPERENTYEQYF. CDR3 coding DNA: TGCGCCAGCGCCCCTGAACGGGAGAATACATACGAGCAGTACTTC.

This sequence joins TRBV6-5 and TRBJ2-1; D perhaps matches TRBD1 (7 bases). Germline CDR1 is MNHEY and CDR2 is SVGAGI. Trimming took off 6 bases at V and 10 bases at J, with 13 bases between the two ends. CDR3 size: 12 residues. DNA of the CDR3: TGTGCCAGCAGGGAGACAGGGAGGGAGCAGTTCTTC. Amino acid sequence: CASRETGREQFF.

V gene TRBV3-1 (or the pseudogene TRBV3-2) combines with J gene TRBJ1-6, with TRBD1 identical over 7 bases. The J segment lost 3 bases and the V segment lost 5 bases, leaving 7 bases of the junction unmatched. The germline V gene encodes CDR1 LGHDT and CDR2 YNNKEL (reference sequence). The CDR3 has 16 residues. As DNA, the CDR3 is TGTGCCAGCAGCTTTCGGGACAGCCACTATAATTCACCCCTCCACTTT. It encodes CASSFRDSHYNSPLHF.

This sequence joins TRBV5-1 and TRBJ1-2; 10 positions agree with TRBD1. From germline, CDR1 is SGHRS and CDR2 YFSETQ. CDR3 length: 15 amino acids. Trimming at V came to 0 bases and at J to 8 bases, leaving 7 bases not matched to a gene. For the CDR3, the DNA is TGCGCCAGCAGCTTGGCCGGACAGGGGGAATCGGGCTACACCTTC. Translated: CASSLAGQGESGYTF.

The chain couples TRBV2 to TRBJ2-2; perhaps D is TRBD1 or TRBD2 (5 bases each). The V end was cut by 4 bases, the J end by 2 bases, with 11 bases between. This CDR3 contains 15 residues. The germline CDR1 and CDR2 sequences are SNHLY and FYNNEI. The CDR3 DNA sequence: TGTGCCAGCAGTGTCTCCGGGACCAACACCGGGGAGCTGTTTTTT. Encoded protein: CASSVSGTNTGELFF.

The CDR3 DNA sequence: TGTGCCAGCAGCTCCTCTAGGGAGGGAGAGCAGTTCTTC. This translates into CASSSSREGEQFF. The gene calls are TRBV7-3 and TRBJ2-1; 7 nucleotides align to TRBD2. The CDR3 runs 13 residues. V gave up 4 bases and J gave up 10 bases; unmatched junction bases: 7. Germline CDR1 is SGHTA and CDR2 is FQGTGA.

The rearrangement uses TRBV28 and TRBJ1-6, with TRBD1 identical over 9 bases. There are 16 residues in the CDR3. CDR1 MDHEN and CDR2 SYDVKM come from the germline V gene. V was pared by 0 bases and J by 6 bases, with 3 bases of the junction left unmatched. The CDR3 nucleotides read TGTGCCAGCAGTTTATGGCCGGGACAGGGTAATTCACCCCTCCACTTT. This codes for CASSLWPGQGNSPLHF.

As DNA, the CDR3 is TGTGCCAGCAGTTGGATGTCCTCTCCTACTTCACCCCTCCACTTT. Its protein product is CASSWMSSPTSPLHF. This chain connects TRBV28 to TRBJ1-6; no definite D call. CDR3 length: 15 residues. CDR1 and CDR2 (germline): MDHEN, SYDVKM. Trimming stripped 4 bases from V and 9 bases from J, with 16 bases between.

Worth noting for this clone: The sample carries other DNA sequences with the same CDR3. This rearrangement joins TRBV18 to TRBJ1-1; D may be TRBD1 (5 bases). The CDR3 contains 15 residues. V lost 3 bases and J lost 1, with 12 bases in between. CDR1 KGHSH and CDR2 LQKENI come from the germline V gene. The CDR3 DNA sequence: TGTGCCAGCTCACCTACGACAGATTCGAACACTGAAGCTTTCTTT. Its translation is CASSPTTDSNTEAFF. The full variable domain, in which reference TRBV18 and TRBJ1-1 provide the parts outside the CDR3, is NAGVMQNPRHLVRRRGQEARLRCSPMKGHSHVYWYRQLPEEGLKFMVYLQKENIIDESGMPKERFSAEFPKEGPSILRIQQVVRGDSAAYFCASSPTTDSNTEAFFGQGTRLTVV.

The chain is built from TRBV5-1 and TRBJ2-5; TRBD2 matches at 11 bases. The junction had 3 bases not matched to a gene; V was cut back by 0 bases and J by 14 bases. The CDR3 is made up of 12 amino acids. Germline V gene sequence: CDR1 SGHRS, CDR2 YFSETQ. The CDR3, as DNA: TGCGCCAGCAGCTTGGGACTAGCGGGGCCCTACTTC. Translated: CASSLGLAGPYF.

J is TRBJ2-1 and V is TRBV19; TRBD2 matches 11 bases. Germline V lookup: CDR1 LNHDA, CDR2 SQIVND (reference sequence). V trimming: 3 bases; J trimming: 6 bases; junction bases outside the gene matches: 4. There are 15 residues in the CDR3. CDR3 sequence reads: CASSITSGSGNEQFF. As DNA, the CDR3 is TGTGCCAGTAGTATCACTAGCGGGAGTGGCAATGAGCAGTTCTTC.

V usage is TRBV6-5 and J usage is TRBJ1-1, with 7 bases identical to TRBD1. CDR1 is MNHEY and CDR2 is SVGAGI in the germline V gene. CDR3 length equals 15 residues. With 6 bases clipped from V and 6 bases from J, the junction kept 13 bases outside the gene matches. DNA of the CDR3: TGTGCCAGCAGCCTGACAGGGTTTGGGATCGCTGAAGCTTTCTTT. Encoded protein: CASSLTGFGIAEAFF.

V and J are TRBV18 and TRBJ2-6; 9 nucleotides align to TRBD1. Trimming took 6 bases from V and 2 from J; bases not matched to a gene: 17. CDR3 length equals 20 residues. Germline CDR1 KGHSH, CDR2 LQKENI. The CDR3 nucleotides read TGTGCCAGCTCCCCGATTACACCGACAGGGGGGTCAACTGGGGCCAACGTCCTGACTTTC. It encodes CASSPITPTGGSTGANVLTF.

This rearrangement joins TRBV27 to TRBJ2-5; TRBD1 or TRBD2 may be the D gene (5 bases each). V was pared by 5 bases and J by 5 bases, with 15 bases between. The CDR3 length is 14 residues. CDR1 is MNHEY and CDR2 is SMNVEV in the germline V gene (reference sequence). CDR3 coding DNA: TGTGCCAGCAGTCCGGGACCCTTCAGGGAGACCCAGTACTTC. It yields the protein CASSPGPFRETQYF.

This rearrangement joins TRBV27 to TRBJ2-7, with 8 positions matching TRBD1. Losses at the gene ends were 6 bases for V and 1 base for J; bases not matched to a gene: 5. Germline V gene lookup returns CDR1 MNHEY and CDR2 SMNVEV (reference sequence). The CDR3 has 14 residues. CDR3 DNA sequence: TGTGCCAGCAGCAGACAGGGGATGTCCTACGAGCAGTACTTC. Translated, it gives CASSRQGMSYEQYF.

The chain uses TRBV2 and TRBJ1-3, with TRBD1 as a possible D gene (6 bases). Germline V gene sequence: CDR1 SNHLY, CDR2 FYNNEI. This CDR3 is 14 amino acids long. V was cut by 3 bases and J by 6 bases, with 12 bases left in between. CDR3 loop: CASSDGQPANTIYF. As DNA, the CDR3 is TGTGCCAGCAGTGACGGACAGCCTGCAAACACCATATATTTT.

The V call is TRBV6-5, the J call TRBJ1-5; TRBD1 matches at 8 bases. The V gene end was trimmed by 6 bases and the J gene end by 5 bases; junction bases not matched to a gene: 3. CDR3 length equals 13 residues. CDR1 and CDR2 (germline): MNHEY, SVGAGI. CDR3 protein: CASSGQGDQPQHF. CDR3 sequence (DNA): TGTGCCAGCAGCGGACAGGGTGATCAGCCCCAGCATTTT.

This chain joins TRBV6-1 and TRBJ1-3; 7 bases are a match to TRBD1. Germline V CDR1 and CDR2: MNHNS, SASEGT. This CDR3 region has 16 residues. J gave up 0 bases and V 1 base, and 3 bases lay outside the gene matches. In DNA form, the CDR3 reads TGTGCCAGCAGTGAAGGGGGGGACAGCTCTGGAAACACCATATATTTT. It is translated as CASSEGGDSSGNTIYF.

The chain is built from TRBV24-1 and TRBJ2-1; tentative D call: TRBD2 (6 bases). In germline, CDR1 is KGHDR, CDR2 SFDVKD. The ends were cut back, 5 bases at V and 0 bases at J, with 10 bases in the middle. CDR3 length: 15 residues. CDR3 DNA: TGTGCCACCAGTGCTCGCGGGGACTCCTACAATGAGCAGTTCTTC. Amino acid sequence: CATSARGDSYNEQFF.

The chain employs TRBV19 and TRBJ1-3; D remains unclear. From germline, CDR1 is LNHDA and CDR2 SQIVND (reference sequence). There are 14 residues in the CDR3. The ends were cut back, 4 bases at V and 3 bases at J, with 10 bases in the middle. The CDR3, as DNA: TGTGCCAGTAGTACTCGCCGGGGTGGAAACACCATATATTTT. Its translation is CASSTRRGGNTIYF.

The sample holds a few counts of this clone. CDR3 sequence: CASSPLGPKNTEAFF. In DNA, the CDR3 is TGTGCCAGCTCACCACTAGGGCCTAAGAACACTGAAGCTTTCTTT. The rearrangement uses TRBV18 and TRBJ1-1; D is undetermined. V lost 1 base to trimming and J lost 1 base, with 10 bases between them. CDR1 and CDR2 from the germline V gene are KGHSH and LQKENI. This CDR3 spans 15 amino acids.

This clone showed up just once. The J gene is TRBJ1-2, the V gene TRBV24-1; 10 nucleotides match TRBD1. Germline V gene lookup returns CDR1 KGHDR and CDR2 SFDVKD. CDR3 length: 16 residues. With 2 bases clipped from V and 8 bases from J, the junction kept 10 bases outside the gene matches. In nucleotides, the CDR3 is TGTGCCACCAGTGATTCCCGGACAGGGGGGGCGCGGGGCTACACCTTC. This translates into CATSDSRTGGARGYTF.

This sequence joins TRBV4-3 and TRBJ1-6; 7 bases map to TRBD1. The CDR3 runs 14 residues. Germline CDR1 LGHNA, CDR2 YSLEER. Losses at the gene ends were 2 bases for V and 9 bases for J; bases not matched to a gene: 4. The CDR3 DNA sequence: TGCGCCAGCAGCCAATTCCGACAGGGTTCACCCCTCCACTTT. Protein product: CASSQFRQGSPLHF.